This TCR beta chain derives from a study of blood T cell repertoires in COVID-19. Across the study: Sites across the United States, Italy and Spain contributed samples from acute and convalescent COVID-19. From T cells, B-cell-depleted T cells, or PBMCs came the material, which was cDNA or gDNA.

As handled by the study authors: Using reference gene primer amplification, nucleated cell counts were estimated. The assay was immunoSEQ multiplex PCR, and TCRdb's table has in-frame clones only and misses some. That table supplies the V and J calls and clone size; D and trimming were determined from the DNA. This table has fewer than 650,000 clones, roughly 89% appearing once. The V gene end was trimmed by 2 bases and the J gene end by 0 bases; junction bases not matched to a gene: 3. The germline CDR1 and CDR2 sequences are SGHRS and YFSETQ. The CDR3 consists of 15 residues. The Seattle patients, enrolled during active infection, were followed longitudinally.

The sequenced sample was peripheral blood. The V call is TRBV5-1, the J call TRBJ2-3; TRBD1 aligns across 7 bases. This clonotype originated in a woman between 50 and 59 years old with COVID-19, enrolled during active disease. The CDR3 DNA follows: TGCGCCAGCAGCTTATTACAGGGGAGCACAGATACGCAGTATTTT. It is translated as CASSLLQGSTDTQYF. Together with reference TRBV5-1 and TRBJ2-3, the CDR3 gives the full variable domain: KAGVTQTPRYLIKTRGQQVTLSCSPISGHRSVSWYQQTPGQGLQFLFEYFSETQRNKGNFPGRFSGRQFSNSRSEMNVSTLELGDSALYLCASSLLQGSTDTQYFGPGTRLTVL.